This T cell receptor beta chain was profiled in a study of T-cell memory formation after mild COVID-19 (dated by TCRdb to the early 2020s). A note on the overall study: TCR sequence clusters from the two donors were largely donor specific. Longitudinal TCRalpha and TCRbeta repertoire sequencing tracked T-cell clones expanding and contracting after mild COVID-19 in a couple of donors. The cohort comprised two young, previously healthy adult volunteers, one female and one male. Paper-wide results and their limitations: Contracting CD4+ clones turned up mainly in the CM and EM memory subsets, whereas EMRA was where CD8+ clones were enriched. The second-wave clones that peaked on day 37 were not confirmed to be SARS-CoV-2 specific. Some responding clones were detected in pre-infection memory, suggesting pre-existing cross-reactive memory T cells joined the SARS-CoV-2 response. Only two mild cases were covered by the study, and larger cohorts that include severe cases with pre-infection samples were considered necessary. From day 15 to 85, contracting clones showed balanced CD4/CD8 phenotypes, whereas a second wave of clones that expanded from day 15 to 37 leaned towards CD4+.

The reads were generated on an Illumina NovaSeq 6000. cDNA libraries for TCRalpha and TCRbeta were prepared by 5'RACE using constant-segment primers, with sample barcodes and unique molecular identifiers added. Trizol reagent was used to extract RNA from every sample. Amplification of the libraries took two PCR steps, and the second step added a second sample barcode plus Illumina TruSeq adapters. The libraries were sequenced on an Illumina NovaSeq using 2 x 150 bp paired-end reads. The study's own analysis went as follows. With migec v1.2.7, reads were demultiplexed and then collapsed into UMI-guided consensus sequences. Using mixcr v2.1.11, UMI consensuses were aligned to TRA and TRB V and J templates and then assembled into clonotypes. Expanded or contracted clonotypes were those called significant by both edgeR and NoisET, with noise models trained on biological replicates. edgeR calls used a false discovery rate-adjusted p below 0.01 and a log2 fold-change threshold of 1. As an exploratory analysis of dynamics, max-normalized trajectories of the 1000 most abundant clonotypes were examined by PCA with hierarchical clustering. The CD4 or CD8 phenotype of responding clones was assigned using the separately sequenced CD4+ and CD8+ repertoires. The public reads were reanalyzed by TCRdb: fastp trimming at Q25, MiXCR alignment, in-frame beta chains only. A single entry per CDR3 protein holds the most common genes and DNA from its merged rows. Here the V and J calls rest on TCRdb's processing, not on the authors' analysis. This sample gives nearly 200,000 distinct CDR3 sequences in total; about 17% of them show up just once. The ten largest clones represent 2.4% of the sample.

Ficoll-Paque density gradient centrifugation was the method used to isolate PBMCs. Comments on this clonotype: Its antigen is not yet known. Base quality data are lacking; no much larger clone is found one base away.

The TCR originated in an adult woman who had mild COVID-19 (a few samples of this study predate the infection). The sample titles of this study are shuffled in the database, so cell type and time point are left out; the donor was told from shared clones. What was sequenced was PBMCs or a T cell subset sorted from them (not recorded which).

The DNA sequence is as follows: TGTGCCAGCAGCTTTGGCCCAAGGACCGGGGAGCTGTTTTTT. It encodes CASSFGPRTGELFF. The chain uses TRBV5-5 and TRBJ2-2; the D gene assignment is ambiguous. Between the V and J ends, shortened by 2 bases and 5 bases respectively, the junction contains 10 bases. From cysteine to phenylalanine, the CDR3 is 14 amino acids long. Only the CDR3 portion is preserved as DNA: 42 bases, with reading frame beginning at the first base. From the germline V gene (reference sequence), CDR1 is SGHKS and CDR2 is YYEKEE.